These 20 T cell receptor beta chains share one sample of origin, sequenced in a study of blood T cell repertoires in COVID-19. Clones were read by immunoSEQ multiplex PCR, and TCRdb kept only the in-frame ones, dropping some. The data show 380,000 or so clones, with approximately 87% seen just once and 0.95% to 1% held by the top ten. What was sequenced was PBMCs or T cells enriched from blood (not recorded which). Receptors were obtained from a woman in her 30s with acute COVID-19.

The rearrangement uses TRBV24-1 and TRBJ2-2; a weak D match, TRBD1 (5 bases). V was clipped by 9 bases and J by 8 bases, with 6 bases between them. The length of the CDR3 is 10 residues. In germline, CDR1 is KGHDR, CDR2 SFDVKD. CDR3 residues: CATGAGELFF. The CDR3 nucleotides are TGTGCCACCGGGGCGGGGGAGCTGTTTTTT.

This CDR3 is CASSFFVGGPTDTQYF. CDR3 coding DNA: TGTGCCAGCAGCTTTTTTGTGGGGGGGCCCACAGATACGCAGTATTTT. The chain carries TRBV7-2 and TRBJ2-3; TRBD2 might be the D (7 bases). The V gene's germline CDR1 is SGHTA and CDR2 FQGNSA. This CDR3 is 16 amino acids long. Between the trimmed V and J ends, which lost 3 bases and 2 bases, there was a span of 15 bases.

The chain links TRBV5-1 to TRBJ2-7; no definite D call. CDR3 length: 14 residues. Looked up from germline, CDR1 is SGHRS and CDR2 is YFSETQ. The V and J ends lost 6 bases and 5 bases respectively, with 18 bases between them. The DNA for the CDR3 is TGCGCCAGCATCCGGTCGCCGGTTGAAAACGAGCAGTACTTC. Translating it yields CASIRSPVENEQYF.

This chain joins TRBV6-5 and TRBJ1-1; 8 positions agree with TRBD1. The V gene's germline CDR1 is MNHEY and CDR2 SVGAGI. The V and J ends lost 5 bases and 6 bases, in that order; junction bases with no gene match: 5. The CDR3 consists of 13 residues. The CDR3 DNA sequence: TGTGCCAGCAGTACGGACAGGGTTGCTGAAGCTTTCTTT. Amino acid sequence: CASSTDRVAEAFF.

V is TRBV3-1 (or the pseudogene TRBV3-2) and J is TRBJ1-4; D is uncertain. Germline V gives CDR1 LGHDT, CDR2 YNNKEL (reference sequence). This CDR3 is built from 15 residues. V lost 4 bases and J 4 bases, leaving 13 bases between the germline ends. CDR3 residues: CASSPGMGLNEKLFF. CDR3 in DNA: TGTGCCAGCAGCCCAGGCATGGGTCTTAATGAAAAACTGTTTTTT.

J is TRBJ2-2 and V is TRBV6-5; D perhaps matches TRBD1 (6 bases). V dropped 6 bases and J dropped 5 bases, with 10 bases sitting between them. In germline, CDR1 is MNHEY, CDR2 SVGAGI. The CDR3 is made up of 13 amino acids. The CDR3 sequence is CASRPTGTGELFF. The CDR3 bases are TGTGCCAGCAGGCCGACAGGAACCGGGGAGCTGTTTTTT.

The chain recombines TRBV29-1 with TRBJ1-2; possible D gene TRBD1, 5 bases. The CDR3 covers 11 residues. V was cut by 6 bases and J by 3 bases, with 8 bases left in between. CDR1 is SQVTM, CDR2 ANQGSEA, per germline. The CDR3 coding sequence is TGCAGCGTAGGGGAGGACTATGGCTACACCTTC. It translates to CSVGEDYGYTF.

The chain joins TRBV2 to TRBJ1-1; D is perhaps TRBD1 (5 bases). The CDR3 covers 15 residues. The V gene lost 3 bases and the J gene lost 6 bases, with 17 bases spanning the gap. Germline CDR1 SNHLY, CDR2 FYNNEI. CDR3 sequence: CASSDGTALGPEAFF. The CDR3 bases are TGTGCCAGCAGTGATGGTACCGCTTTGGGGCCTGAAGCTTTCTTT.

CDR3 in amino acids: CASSSRDRTGELFF. CDR3 bases: TGTGCCAGCAGCTCCCGGGACAGGACCGGGGAGCTGTTTTTT. The gene calls are TRBV7-3 and TRBJ2-2; 8 nucleotides line up with TRBD1. The V segment lost 4 bases and the J segment 5 bases; nucleotides outside the gene matches: 3. The CDR3 sequence is 14 residues long. CDR1 SGHTA and CDR2 FQGTGA come from the germline V gene.

This clone was picked up a small number of times. This chain connects TRBV5-1 to TRBJ2-1, with TRBD2 matching over 10 bases. Looked up from germline, CDR1 is SGHRS and CDR2 is YFSETQ. J lost 3 bases, V lost 1 base, and 4 bases had no gene match. The CDR3 totals 16 residues. CDR3 loop: CASSLSSGGGYNEQFF. CDR3 nucleotides: TGCGCCAGCAGCTTGTCTAGCGGGGGAGGCTACAATGAGCAGTTCTTC.

This clone was seen only a few times. The CDR3 DNA sequence: TGTGCCAGCAGCTCCGGGACAGCTTCCTATGGCTACACCTTC. It is translated as CASSSGTASYGYTF. The chain recombines TRBV5-8 with TRBJ1-2; 7 bases align to TRBD1. CDR3 length equals 14 residues. The V gene end was trimmed by 3 bases and the J gene end by 4 bases; junction bases not matched to a gene: 6. Germline lookup yields CDR1 SGHTS and CDR2 YDEGEE.

The V gene is TRBV12-5, the J gene TRBJ2-7; 7 bases agree with TRBD2. V lost 6 bases and J lost 3; bases outside the gene matches: 5. This CDR3 region has 13 residues. CDR1 and CDR2 (germline): LGHNT, FRNRAP. DNA for the CDR3: TGTGCTAGTGGACCGAGCGGGGACTACGAGCAGTACTTC. Amino acids: CASGPSGDYEQYF.

The gene calls are TRBV10-3 and TRBJ2-2; 10 nucleotides line up with TRBD1. The CDR3 runs 14 residues. V shed 4 bases and J 7 bases; nucleotides not matched to a gene: 3. From germline, CDR1 is ENHRY and CDR2 SYGVKD. CDR3 residues: CAISGGQGIGELFF. DNA of the CDR3: TGTGCCATCAGTGGGGGACAGGGGATCGGGGAGCTGTTTTTT.

This chain connects TRBV6-5 to TRBJ1-2; TRBD1 is a possible D gene (6 bases). The CDR3 contains 15 residues. CDR1 and CDR2 (germline): MNHEY, SVGAGI. V was trimmed by 0 bases and J by 2 bases, leaving 10 bases between them. CDR3 DNA: TGTGCCAGCAGTTACTCGGGGGGGGCCAACTATGGCTACACCTTC. As protein: CASSYSGGANYGYTF.

This chain's CDR3 is CASSHRGQGKFGEQYF. The DNA of the CDR3 is TGTGCCAGCAGCCACCGAGGACAGGGGAAATTTGGCGAGCAGTACTTC. The chain recombines TRBV3-1 (or the pseudogene TRBV3-2) with TRBJ2-7; 9 bases are a match to TRBD1. Germline loops: CDR1 LGHDT, CDR2 YNNKEL (reference sequence). V was clipped by 3 bases and J by 6 bases; unmatched bases: 12. There are 16 residues in the CDR3.

V usage is TRBV4-1 and J usage is TRBJ2-3, with 10 bases aligning to TRBD2. The CDR3 is 18 amino acids. V lost 4 bases, J lost 9 bases, and 19 bases stayed unmatched. CDR1 and CDR2 from the germline V gene are MGHRA and YSYEKL. The CDR3 coding sequence is TGCGCCAGCAGCCCCGCTTATTTGAGCGGGGGGGCGGGGGACACGCAGTATTTT. It yields the protein CASSPAYLSGGAGDTQYF.

This chain connects TRBV29-1 to TRBJ2-1; D is ambiguous. CDR3 length equals 12 residues. Trimming stripped 6 bases from V and 2 bases from J, with 8 bases between. Germline V gives CDR1 SQVTM, CDR2 ANQGSEA. CDR3 amino acids: CSVEYPYNEQFF. The DNA of the CDR3 is TGCAGCGTCGAGTACCCCTACAATGAGCAGTTCTTC.

The V call is TRBV28, the J call TRBJ2-7, with 11 bases identical to TRBD2. The trim removed 0 bases at V and 2 bases at J, leaving 9 bases unmatched. This CDR3 spans 18 amino acids. Germline loops: CDR1 MDHEN, CDR2 SYDVKM. The CDR3 sequence: CASSLWGPTSGDTYEQYF. In nucleotides, the CDR3 is TGTGCCAGCAGTTTATGGGGGCCGACTAGCGGGGACACCTACGAGCAGTACTTC.

The CDR3 loop is CASTWDSSYNEQFF. CDR3 coding DNA: TGTGCCAGCACCTGGGACAGCTCCTACAATGAGCAGTTCTTC. The V call is TRBV2, the J call TRBJ2-1; 7 bases align to TRBD1. Germline CDR1 and CDR2: SNHLY and FYNNEI. The ends lost 7 bases at V and 0 bases at J; junction bases unmatched: 3. This CDR3 region has 14 residues.

This chain uses TRBV19 with TRBJ1-5; the D is unclear. This CDR3 has 16 residues. Germline CDR1 reads LNHDA; CDR2 reads SQIVND (reference sequence). The V end was cut by 4 bases, the J end by 0 bases, with 13 bases between. This CDR3 reads CASSNPWRDSNQPQHF. CDR3 nucleotides: TGTGCCAGTAGTAACCCCTGGAGGGATAGCAATCAGCCCCAGCATTTT.